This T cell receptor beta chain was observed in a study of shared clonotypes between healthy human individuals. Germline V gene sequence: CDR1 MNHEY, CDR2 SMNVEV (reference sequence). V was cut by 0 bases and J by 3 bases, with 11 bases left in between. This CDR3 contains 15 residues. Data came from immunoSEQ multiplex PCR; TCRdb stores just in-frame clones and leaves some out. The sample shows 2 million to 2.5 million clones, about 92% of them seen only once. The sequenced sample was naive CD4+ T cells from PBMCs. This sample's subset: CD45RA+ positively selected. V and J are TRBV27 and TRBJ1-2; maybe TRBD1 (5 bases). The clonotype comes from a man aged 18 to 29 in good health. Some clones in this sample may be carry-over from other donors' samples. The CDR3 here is CASSLSGAADYGYTF. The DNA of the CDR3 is TGTGCCAGCAGTTTATCAGGGGCGGCGGACTATGGCTACACCTTC.